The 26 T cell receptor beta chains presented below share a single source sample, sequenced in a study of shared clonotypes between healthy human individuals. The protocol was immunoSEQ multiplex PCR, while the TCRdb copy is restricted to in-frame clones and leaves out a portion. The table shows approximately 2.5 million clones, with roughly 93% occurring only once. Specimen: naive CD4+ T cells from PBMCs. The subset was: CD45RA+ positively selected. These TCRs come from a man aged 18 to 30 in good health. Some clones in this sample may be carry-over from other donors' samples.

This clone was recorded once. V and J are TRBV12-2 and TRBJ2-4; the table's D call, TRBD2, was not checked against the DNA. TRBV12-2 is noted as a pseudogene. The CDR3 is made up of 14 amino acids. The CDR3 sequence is CASRSLNRGNIQYF. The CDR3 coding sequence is TGTGCAAGTCGCTCACTGAATCGGGGGAACATTCAGTACTTC.

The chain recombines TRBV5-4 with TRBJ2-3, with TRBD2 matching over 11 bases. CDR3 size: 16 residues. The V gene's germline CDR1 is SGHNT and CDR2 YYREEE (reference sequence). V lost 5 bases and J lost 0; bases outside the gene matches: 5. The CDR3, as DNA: TGTGCCAGCAGGTATGGGACTAGCGGCAGCACAGATACGCAGTATTTT. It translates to CASRYGTSGSTDTQYF. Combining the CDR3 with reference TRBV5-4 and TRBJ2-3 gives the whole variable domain ETGVTQSPTHLIKTRGQQVTLRCSSQSGHNTVSWYQQALGQGPQFIFQYYREEENGRGNFPPRFSGLQFPNYSSELNVNALELDDSALYLCASRYGTSGSTDTQYFGPGTRLTVL.

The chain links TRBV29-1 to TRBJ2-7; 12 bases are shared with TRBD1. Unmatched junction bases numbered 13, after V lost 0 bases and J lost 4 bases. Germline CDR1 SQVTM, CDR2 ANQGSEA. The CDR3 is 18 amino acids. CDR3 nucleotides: TGCAGCGTTGAAGAGTTCAGGGACAGGGGGCTTTTCGGATACGAGCAGTACTTC. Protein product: CSVEEFRDRGLFGYEQYF.

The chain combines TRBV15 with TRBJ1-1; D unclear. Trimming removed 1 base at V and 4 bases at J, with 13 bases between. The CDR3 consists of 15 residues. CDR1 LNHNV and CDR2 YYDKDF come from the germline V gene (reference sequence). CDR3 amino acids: CATSRVRGGSTEAFF. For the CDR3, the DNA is TGTGCCACCAGCAGAGTCCGGGGAGGGAGCACTGAAGCTTTCTTT.

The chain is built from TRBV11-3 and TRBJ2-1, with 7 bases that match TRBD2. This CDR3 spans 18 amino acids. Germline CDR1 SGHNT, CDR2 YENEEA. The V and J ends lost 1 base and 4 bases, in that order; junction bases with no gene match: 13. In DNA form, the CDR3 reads TGTGCCAGCAGCTTAGCCCTCTCCGCGGGAGAAAGTTACAATGAGCAGTTCTTC. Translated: CASSLALSAGESYNEQFF.

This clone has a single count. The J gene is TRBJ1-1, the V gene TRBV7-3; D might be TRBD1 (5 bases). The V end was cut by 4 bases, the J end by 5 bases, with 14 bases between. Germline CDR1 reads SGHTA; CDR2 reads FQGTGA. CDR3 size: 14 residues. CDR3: CASSSGLGETEAFF. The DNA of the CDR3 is TGTGCCAGCAGCTCGGGTTTGGGGGAAACTGAAGCTTTCTTT.

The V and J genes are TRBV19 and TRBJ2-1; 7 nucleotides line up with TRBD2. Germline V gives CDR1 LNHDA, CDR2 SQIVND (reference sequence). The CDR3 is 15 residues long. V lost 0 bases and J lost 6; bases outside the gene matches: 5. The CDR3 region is CASSIDSSGANEQFF. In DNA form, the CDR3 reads TGTGCCAGTAGTATAGATTCTAGCGGAGCCAATGAGCAGTTCTTC.

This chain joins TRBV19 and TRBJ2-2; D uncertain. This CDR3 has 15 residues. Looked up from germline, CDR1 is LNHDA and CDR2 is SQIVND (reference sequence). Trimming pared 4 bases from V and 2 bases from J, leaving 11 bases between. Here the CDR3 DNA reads TGTGCCAGTAGTACCGCTCAGAGCAACACCGGGGAGCTGTTTTTT. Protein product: CASSTAQSNTGELFF.

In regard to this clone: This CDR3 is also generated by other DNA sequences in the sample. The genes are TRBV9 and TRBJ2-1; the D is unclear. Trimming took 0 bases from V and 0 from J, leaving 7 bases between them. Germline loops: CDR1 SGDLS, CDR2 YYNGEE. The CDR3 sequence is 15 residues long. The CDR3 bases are TGTGCCAGCAGCGTAGGAGGCAACTCCTACAATGAGCAGTTCTTC. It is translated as CASSVGGNSYNEQFF.

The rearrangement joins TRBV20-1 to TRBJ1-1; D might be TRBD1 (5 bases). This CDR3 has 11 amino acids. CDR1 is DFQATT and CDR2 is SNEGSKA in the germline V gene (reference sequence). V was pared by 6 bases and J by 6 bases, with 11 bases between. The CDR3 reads CSAMTAAEAFF. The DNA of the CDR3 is TGCAGTGCAATGACAGCGGCTGAAGCTTTCTTT.

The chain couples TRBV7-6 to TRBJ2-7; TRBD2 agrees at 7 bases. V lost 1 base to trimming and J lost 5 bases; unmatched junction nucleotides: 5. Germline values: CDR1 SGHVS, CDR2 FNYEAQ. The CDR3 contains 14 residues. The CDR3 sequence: CASSLGGSPNEQYF. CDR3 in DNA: TGTGCCAGCAGCTTAGGCGGGAGTCCCAACGAGCAGTACTTC.

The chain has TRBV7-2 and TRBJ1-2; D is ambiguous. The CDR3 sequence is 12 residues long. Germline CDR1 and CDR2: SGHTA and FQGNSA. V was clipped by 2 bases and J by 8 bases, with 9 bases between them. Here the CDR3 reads CASSLPRGGYTF. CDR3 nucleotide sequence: TGTGCCAGCAGCTTACCCAGAGGAGGCTACACCTTC.

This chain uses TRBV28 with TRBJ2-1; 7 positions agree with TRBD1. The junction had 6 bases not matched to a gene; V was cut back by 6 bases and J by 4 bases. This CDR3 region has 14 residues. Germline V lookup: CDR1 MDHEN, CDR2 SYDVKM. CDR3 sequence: CASRGTASYNEQFF. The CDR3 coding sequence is TGTGCCAGCAGGGGGACAGCCAGTTACAATGAGCAGTTCTTC.

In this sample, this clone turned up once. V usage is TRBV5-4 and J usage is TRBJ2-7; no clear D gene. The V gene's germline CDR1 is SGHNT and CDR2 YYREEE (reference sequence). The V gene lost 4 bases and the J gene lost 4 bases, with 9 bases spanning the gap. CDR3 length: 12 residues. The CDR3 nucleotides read TGTGCCAGCAGCCGGGTTGGATACGAGCAGTACTTC. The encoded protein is CASSRVGYEQYF.

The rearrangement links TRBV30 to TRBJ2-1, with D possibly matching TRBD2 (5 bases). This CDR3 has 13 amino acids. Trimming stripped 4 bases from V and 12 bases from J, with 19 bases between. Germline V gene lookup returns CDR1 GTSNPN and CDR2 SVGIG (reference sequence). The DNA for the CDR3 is TGTGCCTGGACCCCGGCGGGTCCGGTCGGGCAGTTCTTC. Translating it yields CAWTPAGPVGQFF.

The CDR3 coding sequence is TGTGCCAGTAGTATAGGGACTAGCGATTCGTTCTTCAAAAACATTCAGTACTTC. As protein: CASSIGTSDSFFKNIQYF. The J gene is TRBJ2-4, the V gene TRBV19, with TRBD2 matching 9 bases. Germline V gives CDR1 LNHDA, CDR2 SQIVND (reference sequence). The J segment lost 3 bases and the V segment lost 1 base, leaving 10 bases of the junction unmatched. The CDR3 is 18 residues long.

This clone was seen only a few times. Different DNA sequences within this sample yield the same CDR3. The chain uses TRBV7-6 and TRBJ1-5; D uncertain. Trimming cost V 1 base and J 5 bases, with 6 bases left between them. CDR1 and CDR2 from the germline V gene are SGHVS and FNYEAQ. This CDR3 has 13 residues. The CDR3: CASSLGTYQPQHF. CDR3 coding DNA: TGTGCCAGCAGCTTAGGGACTTATCAGCCCCAGCATTTT.

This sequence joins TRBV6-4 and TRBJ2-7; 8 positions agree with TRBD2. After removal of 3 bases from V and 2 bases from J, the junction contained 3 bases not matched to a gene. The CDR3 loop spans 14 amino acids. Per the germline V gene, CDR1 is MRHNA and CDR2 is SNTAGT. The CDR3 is CASSEGLGTYEQYF. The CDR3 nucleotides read TGTGCCAGCAGTGAGGGACTAGGGACCTACGAGCAGTACTTC.

The CDR3 DNA reads TGTGCCAGCAGCTTAGCGGGAGGCCGGGGGGGCGAGCAGTACTTC. Its protein product is CASSLAGGRGGEQYF. This chain connects TRBV28 to TRBJ2-7, with 10 bases fitting TRBD2. The germline V gene has CDR1 MDHEN and CDR2 SYDVKM. After removal of 6 bases from V and 6 bases from J, the junction contained 11 bases not matched to a gene. This CDR3 comprises 15 residues.

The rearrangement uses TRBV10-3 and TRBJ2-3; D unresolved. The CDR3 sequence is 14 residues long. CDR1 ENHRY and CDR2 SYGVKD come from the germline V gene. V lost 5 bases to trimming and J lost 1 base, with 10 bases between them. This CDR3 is CAISLGARTDTQYF. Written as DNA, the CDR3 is TGTGCCATCAGTCTTGGTGCCCGCACAGATACGCAGTATTTT.

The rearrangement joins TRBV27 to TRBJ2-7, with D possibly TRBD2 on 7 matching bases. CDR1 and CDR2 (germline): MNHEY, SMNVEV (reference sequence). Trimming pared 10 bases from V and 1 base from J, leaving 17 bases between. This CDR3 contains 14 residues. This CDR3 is CATKEGGRSYEQYF. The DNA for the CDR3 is TGTGCCACTAAGGAGGGGGGGCGATCCTACGAGCAGTACTTC.

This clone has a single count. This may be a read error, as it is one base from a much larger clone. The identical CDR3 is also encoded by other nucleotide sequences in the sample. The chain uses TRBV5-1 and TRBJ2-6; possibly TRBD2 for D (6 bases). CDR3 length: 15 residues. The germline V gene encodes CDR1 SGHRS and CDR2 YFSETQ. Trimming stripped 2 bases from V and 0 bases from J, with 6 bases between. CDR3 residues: CASSFGGSGANVLTF. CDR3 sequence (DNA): TGCGCCAGCAGCTTCGGGGGCTCTGGGGCCAACGTCCTGACTTTC.

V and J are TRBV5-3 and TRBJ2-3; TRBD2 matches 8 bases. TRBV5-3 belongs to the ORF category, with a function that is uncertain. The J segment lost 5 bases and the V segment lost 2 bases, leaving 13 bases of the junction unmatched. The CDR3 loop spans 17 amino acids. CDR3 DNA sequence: TGTGCCAGAAGCTTTTTTCGGGAGGGCCGAGGGGGAGATACGCAGTATTTT. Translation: CARSFFREGRGGDTQYF.

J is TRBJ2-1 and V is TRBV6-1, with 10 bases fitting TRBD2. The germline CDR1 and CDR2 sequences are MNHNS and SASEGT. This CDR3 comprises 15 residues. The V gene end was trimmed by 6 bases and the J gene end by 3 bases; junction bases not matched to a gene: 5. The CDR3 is CASSSGREIYNEQFF. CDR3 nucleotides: TGTGCCAGCAGCAGCGGGAGGGAGATCTACAATGAGCAGTTCTTC.

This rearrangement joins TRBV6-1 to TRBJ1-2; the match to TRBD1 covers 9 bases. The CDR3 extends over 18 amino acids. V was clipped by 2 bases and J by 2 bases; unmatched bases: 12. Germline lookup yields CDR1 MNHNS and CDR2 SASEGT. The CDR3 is CASSERDRAPHANYGYTF. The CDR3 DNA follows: TGTGCCAGCAGTGAACGGGACAGGGCGCCTCACGCAAACTATGGCTACACCTTC.

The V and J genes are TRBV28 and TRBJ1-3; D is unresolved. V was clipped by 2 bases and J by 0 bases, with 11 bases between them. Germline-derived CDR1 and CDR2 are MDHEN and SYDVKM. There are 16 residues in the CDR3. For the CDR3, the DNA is TGTGCCAGCAGTTTAAGTAGGCCTTACTCTGGAAACACCATATATTTT. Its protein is CASSLSRPYSGNTIYF.